This is a list of T cell receptor beta chains from one sample in a study of T cell changes during pregnancy in multiple sclerosis. Measured with immunoSEQ multiplex PCR; TCRdb has only the in-frame clones, and not every one. The sample lists approximately 59,000 clones, 93% occurring once. The sample in question was CD4+ T cells from peripheral blood mononuclear cells, obtained before pregnancy. Every receptor here comes from a female donor with multiple sclerosis, enrolled in a pregnancy study. CDR3s include the opening cysteine and the closing phenylalanine or tryptophan. The D gene is left open where the match is weak. Only some rows state a clone size, as once, few, many or a class for expanded clones.

TRBJ1-5,-,TRBV7-2,-,CASSLGLEQPQHF,TGTGCCAGCAGCTTAGGATTAGAGCAGCCCCAGCATTTT
TRBJ2-1,-,TRBV9,-,CASSVGGSLNEQFF,TGTGCCAGCAGCGTAGGAGGTTCACTCAATGAGCAGTTCTTC
TRBJ1-1,-,TRBV5-4,-,CASQSSGRGDSEAFF,TGTGCCAGCCAAAGCTCCGGCAGGGGAGATTCTGAAGCTTTCTTT
TRBJ2-4,-,TRBV11-1,once,CASSIQGSAKNIQYF,TGTGCCAGCAGCATACAGGGTTCGGCCAAAAACATTCAGTACTTC
TRBJ2-3,TRBD2,TRBV5-5,-,CASSPTSGTDTQYF,TGTGCCAGCAGCCCGACTAGCGGCACAGATACGCAGTATTTT
TRBJ2-5,-,TRBV19,once,CASSVANRVGAETQYF,TGTGCCAGTAGTGTCGCAAACAGGGTTGGGGCAGAGACCCAGTACTTC
TRBJ1-3,-,TRBV15,-,CATSRDGGGNTIYF,TGTGCCACCAGCAGAGACGGGGGAGGAAACACCATATATTTT
TRBJ2-7,-,TRBV18,-,CASSPVTGTLAGSSYEQYF,TGTGCCAGCTCACCCGTAACAGGGACCCTAGCTGGAAGCTCCTACGAGCAGTACTTC
TRBJ2-1,-,TRBV5-6,-,CASSYDRYNEQFF,TGTGCCAGCAGCTACGACAGGTACAATGAGCAGTTCTTC
TRBJ1-4,-,TRBV7-4,-,CASSLAGGTREKLFF,TGTGCCAGCAGCTTAGCGGGAGGGACCAGGGAAAAACTGTTTTTT
TRBJ1-1,-,TRBV19,once,CASSNTVNTEAFF,TGTGCCAGTAGTAACACAGTGAACACTGAAGCTTTCTTT
TRBJ2-1,-,TRBV14,-,CASRAGSYNEQFF,TGTGCCAGCAGGGCGGGCTCCTACAATGAGCAGTTCTTC
TRBJ1-1,-,TRBV19,-,CASSSPGTPIPEAFF,TGTGCCAGTAGTTCCCCCGGGACACCTATCCCTGAAGCTTTCTTT
TRBJ1-4,-,TRBV2,-,CASSEAGANEKLFF,TGTGCCAGCAGTGAAGCAGGGGCTAATGAAAAACTGTTTTTT
TRBJ2-1,TRBD2,TRBV5-1,-,CASRVSGNPEQFF,TGCGCCAGCAGGGTTAGCGGGAACCCTGAGCAGTTCTTC
TRBJ2-7,TRBD2,TRBV30,-,CAWSRIGRVSYEQYF,TGTGCCTGGAGCCGCATAGGGAGGGTATCCTACGAGCAGTACTTC